This TCR beta chain stems from a study of a mutant IDH1 vaccine in newly diagnosed glioma. Time point of the sample: week 11, during vaccination. Each dose delivered 300 ug of mutant IDH1 20-mer peptide subcutaneously with imiquimod. The protocol was immunoSEQ multiplex PCR, while the TCRdb copy is restricted to in-frame clones and leaves out a portion. Counted here are 60,000 or so clones, approximately 89% occurring once; the ten biggest clones make up less than 2%. CDR3 length: 15 residues. Trimming took off 1 base at V and 7 bases at J, with 15 bases between the two ends. In germline, CDR1 is SGHKS, CDR2 YYEKEE (reference sequence). Details on this clone: No antigen is known for it.

V gene TRBV5-5 combines with J gene TRBJ2-1, with D possibly being TRBD1 (5 bases). The source was PBMCs, collected from a glioma patient whose treatment included an IDH1 peptide vaccine. The receptor was isolated from a man aged 40-49 years with glioma. As DNA, the CDR3 is TGTGCCAGCAGCTTGATGGCAGCCTCAGGGAATGAGCAGTTCTTC. It yields the protein CASSLMAASGNEQFF. Full variable domain (rest looked up from reference TRBV5-5 and TRBJ2-1): DAGVTQSPTHLIKTRGQQVTLRCSPISGHKSVSWYQQVLGQGPQFIFQYYEKEERGRGNFPDRFSARQFPNYSSELNVNALLLGDSALYLCASSLMAASGNEQFFGPGTRLTVL.